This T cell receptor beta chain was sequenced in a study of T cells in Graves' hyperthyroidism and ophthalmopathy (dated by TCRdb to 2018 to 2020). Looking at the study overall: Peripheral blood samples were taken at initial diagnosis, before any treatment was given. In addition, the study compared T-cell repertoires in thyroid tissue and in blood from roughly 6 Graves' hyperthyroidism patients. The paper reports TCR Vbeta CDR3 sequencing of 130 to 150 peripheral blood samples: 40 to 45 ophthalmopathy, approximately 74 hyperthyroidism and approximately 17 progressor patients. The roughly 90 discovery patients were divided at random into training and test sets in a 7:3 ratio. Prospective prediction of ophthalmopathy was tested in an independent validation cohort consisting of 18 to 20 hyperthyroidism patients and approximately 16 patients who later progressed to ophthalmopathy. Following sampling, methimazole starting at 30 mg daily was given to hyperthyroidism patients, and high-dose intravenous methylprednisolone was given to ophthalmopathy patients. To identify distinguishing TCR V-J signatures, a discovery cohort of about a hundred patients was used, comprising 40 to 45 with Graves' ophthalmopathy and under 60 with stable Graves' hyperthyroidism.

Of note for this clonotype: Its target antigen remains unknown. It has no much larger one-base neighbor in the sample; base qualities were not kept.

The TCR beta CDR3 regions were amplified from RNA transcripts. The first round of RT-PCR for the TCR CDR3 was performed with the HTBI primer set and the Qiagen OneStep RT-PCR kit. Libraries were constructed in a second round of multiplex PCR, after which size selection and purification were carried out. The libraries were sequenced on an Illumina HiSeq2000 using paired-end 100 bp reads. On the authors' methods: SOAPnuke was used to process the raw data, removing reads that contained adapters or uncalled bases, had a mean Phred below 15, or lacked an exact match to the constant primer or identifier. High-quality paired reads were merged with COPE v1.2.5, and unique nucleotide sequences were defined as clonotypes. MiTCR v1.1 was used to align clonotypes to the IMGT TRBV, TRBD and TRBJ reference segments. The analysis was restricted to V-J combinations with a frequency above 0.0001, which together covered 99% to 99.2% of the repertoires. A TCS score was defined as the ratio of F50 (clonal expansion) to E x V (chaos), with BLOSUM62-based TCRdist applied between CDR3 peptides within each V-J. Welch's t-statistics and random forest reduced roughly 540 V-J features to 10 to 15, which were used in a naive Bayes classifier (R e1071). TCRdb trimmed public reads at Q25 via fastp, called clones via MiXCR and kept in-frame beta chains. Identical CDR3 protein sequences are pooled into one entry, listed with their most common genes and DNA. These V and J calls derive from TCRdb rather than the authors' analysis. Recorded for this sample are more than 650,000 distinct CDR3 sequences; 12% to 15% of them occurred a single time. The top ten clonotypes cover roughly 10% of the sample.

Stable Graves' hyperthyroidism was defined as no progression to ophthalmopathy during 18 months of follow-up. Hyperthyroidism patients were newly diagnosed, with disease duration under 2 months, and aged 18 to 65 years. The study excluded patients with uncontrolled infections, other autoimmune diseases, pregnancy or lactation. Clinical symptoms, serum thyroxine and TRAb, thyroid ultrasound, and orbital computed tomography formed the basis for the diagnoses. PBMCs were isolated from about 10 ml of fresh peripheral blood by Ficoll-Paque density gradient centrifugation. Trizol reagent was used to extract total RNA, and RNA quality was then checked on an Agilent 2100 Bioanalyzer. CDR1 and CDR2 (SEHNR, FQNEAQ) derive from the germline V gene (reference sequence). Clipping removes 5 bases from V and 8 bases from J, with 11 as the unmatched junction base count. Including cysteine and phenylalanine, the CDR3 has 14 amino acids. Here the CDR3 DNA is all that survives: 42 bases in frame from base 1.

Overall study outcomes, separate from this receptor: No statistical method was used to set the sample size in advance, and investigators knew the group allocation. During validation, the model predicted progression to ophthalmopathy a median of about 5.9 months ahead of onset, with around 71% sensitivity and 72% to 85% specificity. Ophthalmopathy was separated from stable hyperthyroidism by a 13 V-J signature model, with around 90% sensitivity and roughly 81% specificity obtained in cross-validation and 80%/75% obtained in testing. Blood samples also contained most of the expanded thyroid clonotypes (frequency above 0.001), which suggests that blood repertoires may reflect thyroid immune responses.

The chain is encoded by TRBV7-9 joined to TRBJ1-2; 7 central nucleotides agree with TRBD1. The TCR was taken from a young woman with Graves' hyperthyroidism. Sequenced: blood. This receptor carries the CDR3 CASSHQGVLFGYTF. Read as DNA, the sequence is TGTGCCAGCAGCCACCAGGGGGTCCTCTTCGGCTACACCTTC.